One and the same sample provided the 22 T cell receptor beta chains below, sequenced in a study of T-cell reconstitution after alpha-beta-depleted transplantation in children. Library preparation (for TCRbeta) was performed with unique molecular identifiers. TCRdb reprocessed the PCR reads with MiXCR, giving one entry per CDR3 protein. The data show 500,000 to 750,000 distinct CDR3 sequences, roughly 27% seen once. Sequencing used PBMCs, obtained before TCRalphabeta/CD19-depleted stem cell transplant. Source of these receptors: a boy less than two years old with Wiskott-Aldrich syndrome, due to receive a stem cell transplant.

This chain uses TRBV27 with TRBJ1-2, with D unclear. Germline V gene sequence: CDR1 MNHEY, CDR2 SMNVEV (reference sequence). V lost 4 bases to trimming and J lost 3 bases, with 12 bases between them. CDR3 length equals 14 residues. CDR3 loop: CASSSHSGDYGYTF. CDR3 DNA: TGTGCCAGCAGTTCCCACTCTGGAGACTATGGCTACACCTTC.

The chain has TRBV6-1 and TRBJ1-1, with D possibly being TRBD1 (5 bases). In germline, CDR1 is MNHNS, CDR2 SASEGT. The CDR3 consists of 15 residues. Trimming removed 10 bases at V and 1 base at J, with 19 bases between. In DNA, the CDR3 is TGTGCCACCAAGGGAAAGGGACGGGCGAACACTGAAGCTTTCTTT. As protein: CATKGKGRANTEAFF.

The genes are TRBV2 and TRBJ2-5; no clear D gene. CDR3 length: 11 amino acids. V gave up 7 bases and J gave up 0 bases, with 3 bases separating them. Germline V gives CDR1 SNHLY, CDR2 FYNNEI. The CDR3 nucleotides read TGTGCCAGCAAGTACCAAGAGACCCAGTACTTC. Protein: CASKYQETQYF.

The rearrangement links TRBV12-3 or TRBV12-4 to TRBJ1-2, with D possibly matching TRBD1 (5 bases). Trimming took off 6 bases at V and 6 bases at J, with 14 bases between the two ends. This CDR3 region has 13 residues. The CDR3 nucleotides read TGTGCCAGCAGCCCCGGGACTGACAATGGCTACACCTTC. Encoded protein: CASSPGTDNGYTF.

V and J are TRBV2 and TRBJ1-1, with D maybe TRBD1 (5 bases). Trimming cost V 8 bases and J 4 bases, with 17 bases left between them. Germline V gene lookup returns CDR1 SNHLY and CDR2 FYNNEI. The CDR3 has 14 residues. The CDR3 loop is CASGAGPRSTEAFF. The CDR3 DNA reads TGTGCCAGCGGGGCCGGGCCTCGCAGCACTGAAGCTTTCTTT.

The sample holds a few counts of this clonotype. The chain couples TRBV7-2 to TRBJ2-2; D is unresolved. Germline V CDR1 and CDR2: SGHTA, FQGNSA. This CDR3 contains 16 residues. Trimming took 4 bases from V and 6 from J, leaving 18 bases between them. The CDR3 bases are TGTGCCAGCAGCTCCACCCCTCTAGTTGTTCCCGGGGAGCTGTTTTTT. Amino acid sequence: CASSSTPLVVPGELFF.

This chain links TRBV10-3 with TRBJ1-1; TRBD1 might be the D (5 bases). This CDR3 is built from 13 residues. V lost 0 bases to trimming and J lost 7 bases, with 9 bases between them. Germline CDR1 reads ENHRY; CDR2 reads SYGVKD. This chain's CDR3 is CAISESKGFEAFF. DNA for the CDR3: TGTGCCATCAGTGAGTCGAAGGGGTTTGAAGCTTTCTTT.

This rearrangement joins TRBV4-2 to TRBJ2-7, with 9 bases aligning to TRBD2. V shed 2 bases and J 5 bases; nucleotides not matched to a gene: 7. Germline V lookup: CDR1 LGHNA, CDR2 YNFKEQ. The CDR3 is 15 residues long. DNA of the CDR3: TGTGCCAGCAGCCAATTTGTAGCGGGAGTCCACGAGCAGTACTTC. Protein product: CASSQFVAGVHEQYF.

This clonotype was recorded many times. V and J are TRBV30 and TRBJ2-7; D remains ambiguous. CDR1 and CDR2 (germline): GTSNPN, SVGIG (reference sequence). Trimming removed 0 bases at V and 6 bases at J, with 9 bases between. The length of the CDR3 is 12 residues. The CDR3, as DNA: TGTGCCTGGAGTGTACCCCCCACCGAGCAGTACTTC. This sequence encodes CAWSVPPTEQYF.

The gene calls are TRBV20-1 and TRBJ1-2; D might be TRBD1 (5 bases). CDR3 length: 14 residues. Trimming took off 0 bases at V and 8 bases at J, with 16 bases between the two ends. The germline CDR1 and CDR2 sequences are DFQATT and SNEGSKA (reference sequence). CDR3 residues: CSARDRKDGGGYTF. The CDR3 DNA follows: TGCAGTGCTAGAGATAGAAAGGACGGGGGAGGCTACACCTTC.

This clonotype was found many times. An end of the junction differs from the germline gene, which may be a read error. The chain links TRBV5-1 to TRBJ2-5; D gene unclear. Germline CDR1 and CDR2: SGHRS and YFSETQ. The CDR3 extends over 12 amino acids. CDR3 sequence (DNA): TGTGCCAGCAGCCGGTACCAAGAGACCCAGTACTTC. Protein: CASSRYQETQYF.

This clonotype was observed a few times. J is TRBJ2-1 and V is TRBV27; no reliable D call. Germline loops: CDR1 MNHEY, CDR2 SMNVEV (reference sequence). This CDR3 has 15 amino acids. V gave up 3 bases and J gave up 0 bases, with 9 bases separating them. The CDR3 DNA sequence: TGTGCCAGCAGTTTCGGTCCAATCTCCTACAATGAGCAGTTCTTC. Its protein is CASSFGPISYNEQFF.

This clonotype has only a few counts. CDR3: CASSVGLAGVRSYEQYF. For the CDR3, the DNA is TGCGCCAGCAGCGTGGGACTAGCGGGAGTAAGGTCCTACGAGCAGTACTTC. The chain couples TRBV5-1 to TRBJ2-7; TRBD2 matches 14 bases. The germline gives CDR1 SGHRS, CDR2 YFSETQ. This CDR3 has 17 residues. V was clipped by 4 bases and J by 1 base; unmatched bases: 7.

V usage is TRBV5-1 and J usage is TRBJ2-3; no definite D call. Trimming took 4 bases from V and 2 from J, leaving 11 bases between them. Germline values: CDR1 SGHRS, CDR2 YFSETQ. The CDR3 spans 14 residues. This CDR3 reads CASSLSWLTDTQYF. The DNA for the CDR3 is TGCGCCAGCAGCCTCTCGTGGCTCACAGATACGCAGTATTTT.

CDR3 protein: CASSSPTHYRDGGTDTQYF. CDR3 nucleotides: TGCGCCAGCAGCTCTCCTACTCATTACAGGGATGGGGGCACAGATACGCAGTATTTT. The genes are TRBV5-1 and TRBJ2-3; tentative D call: TRBD1 (6 bases). This CDR3 is 19 amino acids long. V was cut by 3 bases and J by 1 base, with 24 bases left in between. The germline gives CDR1 SGHRS, CDR2 YFSETQ.

There are a few counts of this clonotype. This sequence joins TRBV3-1 and TRBJ1-3, with D tentatively TRBD1 (5 bases). V lost 1 base to trimming and J lost 4 bases, with 8 bases between them. Germline V gene sequence: CDR1 LGHDT, CDR2 YNNKEL (reference sequence). The CDR3 covers 14 residues. The CDR3 reads CASSQVGVGNTIYF. The CDR3 DNA is TGTGCCAGCAGCCAAGTAGGGGTCGGAAACACCATATATTTT.

In its sample, this clonotype was seen a few times. The chain has TRBV5-1 and TRBJ2-5; 9 bases line up with TRBD1. The length of the CDR3 is 14 residues. After removal of 6 bases from V and 5 bases from J, the junction contained 8 bases not matched to a gene. Germline CDR1 is SGHRS and CDR2 is YFSETQ. The chain's CDR3 is CASIAGTGSETQYF. CDR3 DNA: TGCGCCAGCATTGCCGGGACAGGGTCGGAGACCCAGTACTTC. Supplemented by reference TRBV5-1 and TRBJ2-5, the full variable domain reads KAGVTQTPRYLIKTRGQQVTLSCSPISGHRSVSWYQQTPGQGLQFLFEYFSETQRNKGNFPGRFSGRQFSNSRSEMNVSTLELGDSALYLCASIAGTGSETQYFGPGTRLLVL.

This clonotype was observed a few times. The chain couples TRBV30 to TRBJ1-2; D unclear. Germline CDR1 is GTSNPN and CDR2 is SVGIG (reference sequence). CDR3 size: 11 residues. V was shortened by 7 bases and J by 4 bases, with 10 bases between the two germline ends. Here the CDR3 DNA reads TGTGCCTTATGGTGGTCCTATGGCTACACCTTC. It codes for CALWWSYGYTF. Filled out from reference TRBV30 and TRBJ1-2, the complete variable domain reads SQTIHQWPATLVQPVGSPLSLECTVEGTSNPNLYWYRQAAGRGLQLLFYSVGIGQISSEVPQNLSASRPQDRQFILSSKKLLLSDSGFYLCALWWSYGYTFGSGTRLTVV.

This clonotype was seen more than once but under ten times. The rearrangement uses TRBV7-9 and TRBJ1-1; maybe TRBD1 (6 bases). In germline, CDR1 is SEHNR, CDR2 FQNEAQ (reference sequence). Trimming shortened V by 1 base and J by 6 bases, and 12 bases separated the two germline ends. The CDR3 has 14 amino acids. The CDR3 region has the DNA TGTGCCAGCAGCTTAGTCGGGGCAGGGGCTGAAGCTTTCTTT. Its protein is CASSLVGAGAEAFF.

This chain joins TRBV18 and TRBJ2-2; either TRBD1 or TRBD2 may supply D (5 bases each). Germline V gives CDR1 KGHSH, CDR2 LQKENI. Trimming cost V 3 bases and J 13 bases, with 18 bases left between them. The CDR3 is 14 residues long. CDR3 DNA sequence: TGTGCCAGCTCACCGGGACCCTCCCCTACCCGGCTGTTTTTT. It specifies CASSPGPSPTRLFF.

The chain carries TRBV20-1 and TRBJ1-6; D call uncertain. The germline V and J ends were trimmed by 0 bases and 14 bases, with 11 bases remaining between them. This CDR3 spans 12 amino acids. Germline V lookup: CDR1 DFQATT, CDR2 SNEGSKA (reference sequence). CDR3 sequence reads: CSARDGGRTLHF. The CDR3 bases are TGCAGTGCTAGAGATGGCGGGCGGACCCTCCACTTT.

The CDR3 loop is CAITRSGSSYNEQFF. The CDR3 region has the DNA TGTGCCATCACCCGTAGCGGGAGCTCCTACAATGAGCAGTTCTTC. This rearrangement joins TRBV10-3 to TRBJ2-1, with TRBD2 matching 9 bases. CDR1 is ENHRY and CDR2 is SYGVKD in the germline V gene. Trimming removed 7 bases from V and 0 bases from J; junction bases left unmatched: 4. The CDR3 is 15 residues long.